The sequence of this T cell receptor beta chain was determined in a study of blood T cell repertoires in COVID-19. About the study: Researchers got acute and convalescent COVID-19 samples from the United States, Italy and Spain.

Per the original methods: Amplification of reference gene primers was used by the study to estimate nucleated cell counts. Only in-frame clones appear in the TCRdb table, and some are missing; sequencing was by immunoSEQ multiplex PCR. V and J calls and clone size are copied from that table; D and trimming were computed from the DNA. The sample has about 310,000 clones, 87% seen once. Sequencing input: peripheral blood. This clonotype originated in a woman between 50 and 59 years old who had recovered from COVID-19.

The DNA for the CDR3 is TGTGCCAGCAGCTTAGGCGCAGGGGGCAGTTCTGGAAACACCATATATTTT. This gives the protein CASSLGAGGSSGNTIYF. The chain is built from TRBV7-6 and TRBJ1-3; 8 bases match TRBD1. Losses at the gene ends were 1 base for V and 1 base for J; bases not matched to a gene: 6. In germline, CDR1 is SGHVS, CDR2 FNYEAQ. The CDR3 is 17 amino acids. The full variable domain, with the rest looked up from reference TRBV7-6 and TRBJ1-3, is GAGVSQSPRYKVTKRGQDVALRCDPISGHVSLYWYRQALGQGPEFLTYFNYEAQQDKSGLPNDRFSAERPEGSISTLTIQRTEQRDSAMYRCASSLGAGGSSGNTIYFGEGSWLTVV.